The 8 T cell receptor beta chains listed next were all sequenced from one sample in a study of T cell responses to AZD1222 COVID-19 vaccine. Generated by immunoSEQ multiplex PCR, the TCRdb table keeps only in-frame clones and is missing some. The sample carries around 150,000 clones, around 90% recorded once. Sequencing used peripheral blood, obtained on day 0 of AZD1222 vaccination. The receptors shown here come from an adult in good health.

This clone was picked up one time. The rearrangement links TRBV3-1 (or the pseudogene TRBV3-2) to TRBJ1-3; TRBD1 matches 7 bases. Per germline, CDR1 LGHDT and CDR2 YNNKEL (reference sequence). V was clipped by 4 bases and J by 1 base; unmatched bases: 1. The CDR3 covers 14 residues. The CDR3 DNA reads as TGTGCCAGCAGCCTACAGGGGTCTGGAAACACCATATATTTT. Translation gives CASSLQGSGNTIYF.

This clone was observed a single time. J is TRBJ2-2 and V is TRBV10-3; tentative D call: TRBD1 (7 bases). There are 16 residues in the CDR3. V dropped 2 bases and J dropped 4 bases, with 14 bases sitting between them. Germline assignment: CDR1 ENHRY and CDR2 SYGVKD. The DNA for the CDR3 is TGTGCCATCAGTGAGACAGGGGAGGTGAGCACCGGGGAGCTGTTTTTT. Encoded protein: CAISETGEVSTGELFF.

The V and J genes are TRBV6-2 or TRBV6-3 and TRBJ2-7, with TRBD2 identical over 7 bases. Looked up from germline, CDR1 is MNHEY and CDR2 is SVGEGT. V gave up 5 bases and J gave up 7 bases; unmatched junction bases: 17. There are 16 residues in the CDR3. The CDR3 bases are TGTGCCAGCAGTCAAATAGGGCGCGGGAGCCCGGGAGAGCAGTACTTC. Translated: CASSQIGRGSPGEQYF.

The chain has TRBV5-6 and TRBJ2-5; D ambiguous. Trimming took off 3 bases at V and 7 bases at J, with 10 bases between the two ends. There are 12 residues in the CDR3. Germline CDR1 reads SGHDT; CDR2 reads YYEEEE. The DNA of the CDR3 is TGTGCCAGCAGCTCAAACAAGGGGACCCAGTACTTC. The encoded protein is CASSSNKGTQYF.

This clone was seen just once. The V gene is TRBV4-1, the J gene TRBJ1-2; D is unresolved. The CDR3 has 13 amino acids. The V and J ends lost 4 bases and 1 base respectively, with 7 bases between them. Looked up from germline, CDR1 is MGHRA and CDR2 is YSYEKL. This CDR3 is CASSPTINYGYTF. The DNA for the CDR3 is TGCGCCAGCAGCCCCACAATTAACTATGGCTACACCTTC.

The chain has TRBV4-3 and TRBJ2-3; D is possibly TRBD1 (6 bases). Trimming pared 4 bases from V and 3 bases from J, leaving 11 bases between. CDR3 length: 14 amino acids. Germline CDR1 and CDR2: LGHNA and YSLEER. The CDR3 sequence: CASSRGTNTDTQYF. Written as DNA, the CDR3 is TGCGCCAGCAGCCGAGGGACAAATACAGATACGCAGTATTTT.

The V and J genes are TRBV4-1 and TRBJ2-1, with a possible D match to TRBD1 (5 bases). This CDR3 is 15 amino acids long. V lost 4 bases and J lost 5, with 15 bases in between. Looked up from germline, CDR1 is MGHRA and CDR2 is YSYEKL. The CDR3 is CASSLGAFDDNEQFF. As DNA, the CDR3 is TGCGCCAGCAGCCTAGGGGCCTTTGACGACAATGAGCAGTTCTTC.

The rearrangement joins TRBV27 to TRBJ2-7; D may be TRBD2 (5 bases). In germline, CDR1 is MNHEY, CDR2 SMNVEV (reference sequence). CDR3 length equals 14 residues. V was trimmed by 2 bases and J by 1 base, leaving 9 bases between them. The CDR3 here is CASSLGRGSYEQYF. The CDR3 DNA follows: TGTGCCAGCAGTTTAGGTCGGGGTTCCTACGAGCAGTACTTC.